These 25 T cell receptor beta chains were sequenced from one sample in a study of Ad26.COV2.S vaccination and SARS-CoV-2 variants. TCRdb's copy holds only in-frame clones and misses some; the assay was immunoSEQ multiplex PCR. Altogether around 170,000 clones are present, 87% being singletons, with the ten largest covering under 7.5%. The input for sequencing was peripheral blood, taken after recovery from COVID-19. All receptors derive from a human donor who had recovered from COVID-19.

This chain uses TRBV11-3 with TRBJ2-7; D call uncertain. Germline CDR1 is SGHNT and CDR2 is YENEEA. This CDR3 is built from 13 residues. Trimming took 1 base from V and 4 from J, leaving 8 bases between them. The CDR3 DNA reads TGTGCCAGCAGCTTAGGCAGTAAGTACGAGCAGTACTTC. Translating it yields CASSLGSKYEQYF.

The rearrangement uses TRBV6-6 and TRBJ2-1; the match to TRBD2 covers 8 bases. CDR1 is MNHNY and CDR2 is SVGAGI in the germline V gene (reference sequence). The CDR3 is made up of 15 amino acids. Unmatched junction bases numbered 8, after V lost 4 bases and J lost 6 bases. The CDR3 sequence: CASSSQRGPGNEQFF. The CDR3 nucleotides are TGTGCCAGCAGTTCCCAGCGGGGGCCTGGCAATGAGCAGTTCTTC.

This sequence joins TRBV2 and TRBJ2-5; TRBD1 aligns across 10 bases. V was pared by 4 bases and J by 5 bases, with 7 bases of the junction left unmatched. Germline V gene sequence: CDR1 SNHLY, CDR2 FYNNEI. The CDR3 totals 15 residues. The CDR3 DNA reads TGTGCCAGCAGTGGACAGGGGGCCACCCGTGAGACCCAGTACTTC. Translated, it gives CASSGQGATRETQYF. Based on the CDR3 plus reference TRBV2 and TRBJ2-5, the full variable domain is EPEVTQTPSHQVTQMGQEVILRCVPISNHLYFYWYRQILGQKVEFLVSFYNNEISEKSEIFDDQFSVERPDGSNFTLKIRSTKLEDSAMYFCASSGQGATRETQYFGPGTRLLVL.

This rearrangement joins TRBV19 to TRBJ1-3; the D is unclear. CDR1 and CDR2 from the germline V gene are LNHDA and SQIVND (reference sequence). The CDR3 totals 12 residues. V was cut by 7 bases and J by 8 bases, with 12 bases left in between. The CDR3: CASNGSPDTIYF. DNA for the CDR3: TGTGCCAGTAATGGCAGCCCTGACACCATATATTTT. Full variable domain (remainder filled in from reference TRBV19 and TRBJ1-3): DGGITQSPKYLFRKEGQNVTLSCEQNLNHDAMYWYRQDPGQGLRLIYYSQIVNDFQKGDIAEGYSVSREKKESFPLTVTSAQKNPTAFYLCASNGSPDTIYFGEGSWLTVV.

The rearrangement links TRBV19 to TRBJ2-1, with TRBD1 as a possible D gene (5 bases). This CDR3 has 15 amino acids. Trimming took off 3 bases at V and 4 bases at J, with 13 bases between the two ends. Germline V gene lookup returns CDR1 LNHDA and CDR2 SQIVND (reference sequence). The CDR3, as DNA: TGTGCCAGTAGTATCCCCCTAGGGGCTTACAATGAGCAGTTCTTC. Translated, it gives CASSIPLGAYNEQFF.

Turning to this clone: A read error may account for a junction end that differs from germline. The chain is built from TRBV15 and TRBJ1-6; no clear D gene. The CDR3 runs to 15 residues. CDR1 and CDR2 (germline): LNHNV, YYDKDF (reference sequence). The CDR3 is CATSRVGMDKSPLHF. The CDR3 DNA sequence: TGTGCCACCAGCAGAGTTGGTATGGATAAGTCACCCCTCCACTTT.

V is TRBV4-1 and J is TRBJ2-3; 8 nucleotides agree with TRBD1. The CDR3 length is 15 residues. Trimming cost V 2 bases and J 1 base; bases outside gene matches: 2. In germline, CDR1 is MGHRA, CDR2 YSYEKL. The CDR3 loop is CASSQQGAGTDTQYF. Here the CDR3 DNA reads TGCGCCAGCAGCCAACAGGGGGCGGGCACAGATACGCAGTATTTT.

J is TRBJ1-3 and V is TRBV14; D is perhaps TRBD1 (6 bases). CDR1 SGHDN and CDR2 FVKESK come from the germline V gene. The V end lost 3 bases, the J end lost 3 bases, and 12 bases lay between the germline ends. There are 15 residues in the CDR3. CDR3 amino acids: CASSQRTAFGNTIYF. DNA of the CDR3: TGTGCCAGCAGCCAGAGGACAGCCTTTGGAAACACCATATATTTT.

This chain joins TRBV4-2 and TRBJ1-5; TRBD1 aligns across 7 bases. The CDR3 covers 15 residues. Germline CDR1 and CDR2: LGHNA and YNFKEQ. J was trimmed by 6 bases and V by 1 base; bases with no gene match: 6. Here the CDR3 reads CASSQVQGGGQPQHF. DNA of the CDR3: TGTGCCAGCAGCCAAGTGCAGGGGGGTGGTCAGCCCCAGCATTTT.

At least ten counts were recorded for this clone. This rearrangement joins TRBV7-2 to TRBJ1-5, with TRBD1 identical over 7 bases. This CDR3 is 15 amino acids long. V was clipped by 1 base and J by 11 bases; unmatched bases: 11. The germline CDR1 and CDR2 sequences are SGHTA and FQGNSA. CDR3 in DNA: TGTGCCAGCAGCTTAGGGTCCTTTCAGGGGGTGGCCCAGCATTTT. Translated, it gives CASSLGSFQGVAQHF. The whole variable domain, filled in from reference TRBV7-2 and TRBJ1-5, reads GAGVSQSPSNKVTEKGKDVELRCDPISGHTALYWYRQSLGQGLEFLIYFQGNSAPDKSGLPSDRFSAERTGGSVSTLTIQRTQQEDSAVYLCASSLGSFQGVAQHFGDGTRLSIL.

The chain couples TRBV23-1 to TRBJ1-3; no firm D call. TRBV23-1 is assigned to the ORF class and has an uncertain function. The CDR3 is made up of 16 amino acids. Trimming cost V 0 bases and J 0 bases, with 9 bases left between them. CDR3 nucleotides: TGCGCCAGCAGTCAATCGGACGGGCCCTCTGGAAACACCATATATTTT. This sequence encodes CASSQSDGPSGNTIYF.

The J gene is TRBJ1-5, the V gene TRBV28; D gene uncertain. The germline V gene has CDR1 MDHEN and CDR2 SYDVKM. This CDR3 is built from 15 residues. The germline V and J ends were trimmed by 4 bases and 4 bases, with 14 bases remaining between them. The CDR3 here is CASSSYFVRNQPQHF. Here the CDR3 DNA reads TGTGCCAGCAGTTCATACTTTGTTCGGAATCAGCCCCAGCATTTT.

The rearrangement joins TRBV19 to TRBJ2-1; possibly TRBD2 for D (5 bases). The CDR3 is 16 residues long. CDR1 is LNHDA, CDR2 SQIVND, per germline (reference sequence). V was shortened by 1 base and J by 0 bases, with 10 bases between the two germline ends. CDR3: CASSIAQEVSYNEQFF. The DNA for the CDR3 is TGTGCCAGTAGTATAGCCCAGGAGGTCTCCTACAATGAGCAGTTCTTC.

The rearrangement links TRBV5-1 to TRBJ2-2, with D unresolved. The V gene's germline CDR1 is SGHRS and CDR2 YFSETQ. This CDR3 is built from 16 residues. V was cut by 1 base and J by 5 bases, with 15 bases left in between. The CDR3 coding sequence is TGCGCCAGCAGCTTGAGAACTCCCGCACCTACCGGGGAGCTGTTTTTT. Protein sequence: CASSLRTPAPTGELFF.

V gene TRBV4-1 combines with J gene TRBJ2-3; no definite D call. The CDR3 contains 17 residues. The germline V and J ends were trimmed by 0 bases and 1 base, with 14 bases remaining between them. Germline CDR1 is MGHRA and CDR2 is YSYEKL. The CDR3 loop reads CASSQEFDLLGTDTQYF. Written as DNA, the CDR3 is TGCGCCAGCAGCCAAGAATTCGACCTTCTGGGCACAGATACGCAGTATTTT.

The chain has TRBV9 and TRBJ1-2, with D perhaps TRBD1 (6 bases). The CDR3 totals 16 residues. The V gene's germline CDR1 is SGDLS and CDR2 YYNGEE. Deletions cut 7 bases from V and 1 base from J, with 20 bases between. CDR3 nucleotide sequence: TGTGCCAGCTGGTCCGGGACAAGGGAGATTAACTATGGCTACACCTTC. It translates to CASWSGTREINYGYTF.

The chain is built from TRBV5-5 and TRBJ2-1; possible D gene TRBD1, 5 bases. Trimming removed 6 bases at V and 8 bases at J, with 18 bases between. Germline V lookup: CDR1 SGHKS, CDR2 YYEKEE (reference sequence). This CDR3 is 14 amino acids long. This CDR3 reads CASTQGTGIDEQFF. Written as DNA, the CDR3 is TGTGCCAGCACCCAGGGTACAGGTATTGATGAGCAGTTCTTC. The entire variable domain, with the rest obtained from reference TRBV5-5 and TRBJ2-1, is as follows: DAGVTQSPTHLIKTRGQQVTLRCSPISGHKSVSWYQQVLGQGPQFIFQYYEKEERGRGNFPDRFSARQFPNYSSELNVNALLLGDSALYLCASTQGTGIDEQFFGPGTRLTVL.

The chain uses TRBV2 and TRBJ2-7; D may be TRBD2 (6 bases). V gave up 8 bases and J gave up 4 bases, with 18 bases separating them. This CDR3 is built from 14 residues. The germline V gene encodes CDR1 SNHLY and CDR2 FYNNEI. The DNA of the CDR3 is TGTGCCAGCGTGGGAGGAGGGACTTCTTACGAGCAGTACTTC. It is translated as CASVGGGTSYEQYF.

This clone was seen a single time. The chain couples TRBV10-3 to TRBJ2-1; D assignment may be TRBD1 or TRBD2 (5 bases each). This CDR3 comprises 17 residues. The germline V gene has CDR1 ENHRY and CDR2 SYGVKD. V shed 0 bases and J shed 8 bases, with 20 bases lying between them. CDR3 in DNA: TGTGCCATCAGTGAGTCGAACGGGGACCCCGAGGACCATGAGCAGTTCTTC. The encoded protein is CAISESNGDPEDHEQFF.

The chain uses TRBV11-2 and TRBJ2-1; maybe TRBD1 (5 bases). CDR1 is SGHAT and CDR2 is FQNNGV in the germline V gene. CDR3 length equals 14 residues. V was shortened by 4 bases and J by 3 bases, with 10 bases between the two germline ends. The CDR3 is CASSSLDSYNEQFF. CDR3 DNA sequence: TGTGCCAGCAGCTCCCTTGACAGCTACAATGAGCAGTTCTTC.

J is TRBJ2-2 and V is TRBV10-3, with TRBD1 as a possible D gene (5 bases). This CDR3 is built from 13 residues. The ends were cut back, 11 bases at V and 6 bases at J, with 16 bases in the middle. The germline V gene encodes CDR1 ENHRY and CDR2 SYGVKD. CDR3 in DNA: TGTGCCTCAAAGGGGCCTAGGGCCGGGGAGCTGTTTTTT. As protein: CASKGPRAGELFF.

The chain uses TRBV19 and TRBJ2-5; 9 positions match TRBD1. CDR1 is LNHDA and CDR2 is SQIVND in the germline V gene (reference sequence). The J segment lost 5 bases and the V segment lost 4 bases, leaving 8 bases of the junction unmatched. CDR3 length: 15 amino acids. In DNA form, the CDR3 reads TGTGCCAGTAGTACGACAGGGGGTAGGTCGGAGACCCAGTACTTC. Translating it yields CASSTTGGRSETQYF.

The CDR3 here is CAWSVPGPYNEQFF. CDR3 nucleotides: TGTGCCTGGAGTGTACCCGGACCCTACAATGAGCAGTTCTTC. V gene TRBV30 combines with J gene TRBJ2-1; no firm D call. This CDR3 comprises 14 residues. Germline lookup yields CDR1 GTSNPN and CDR2 SVGIG (reference sequence). V lost 0 bases and J lost 2, with 8 bases in between.

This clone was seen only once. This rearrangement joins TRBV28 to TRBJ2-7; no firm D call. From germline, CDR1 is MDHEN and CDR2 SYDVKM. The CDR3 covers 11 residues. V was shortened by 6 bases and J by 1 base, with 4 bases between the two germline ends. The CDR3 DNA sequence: TGTGCCAGCAGCCGTTCCTACGAGCAGTACTTC. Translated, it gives CASSRSYEQYF. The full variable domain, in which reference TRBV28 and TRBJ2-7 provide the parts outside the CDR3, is DVKVTQSSRYLVKRTGEKVFLECVQDMDHENMFWYRQDPGLGLRLIYFSYDVKMKEKGDIPEGYSVSREKKERFSLILESASTNQTSMYLCASSRSYEQYFGPGTRLTVT.

The CDR3: CASSSELPYNEQFF. CDR3 DNA: TGCGCCAGCAGCTCGGAGCTGCCATACAATGAGCAGTTCTTC. The V and J genes are TRBV5-1 and TRBJ2-1; D unclear. The CDR3 has 14 amino acids. From germline, CDR1 is SGHRS and CDR2 YFSETQ. V was cut by 3 bases and J by 4 bases, with 11 bases left in between.